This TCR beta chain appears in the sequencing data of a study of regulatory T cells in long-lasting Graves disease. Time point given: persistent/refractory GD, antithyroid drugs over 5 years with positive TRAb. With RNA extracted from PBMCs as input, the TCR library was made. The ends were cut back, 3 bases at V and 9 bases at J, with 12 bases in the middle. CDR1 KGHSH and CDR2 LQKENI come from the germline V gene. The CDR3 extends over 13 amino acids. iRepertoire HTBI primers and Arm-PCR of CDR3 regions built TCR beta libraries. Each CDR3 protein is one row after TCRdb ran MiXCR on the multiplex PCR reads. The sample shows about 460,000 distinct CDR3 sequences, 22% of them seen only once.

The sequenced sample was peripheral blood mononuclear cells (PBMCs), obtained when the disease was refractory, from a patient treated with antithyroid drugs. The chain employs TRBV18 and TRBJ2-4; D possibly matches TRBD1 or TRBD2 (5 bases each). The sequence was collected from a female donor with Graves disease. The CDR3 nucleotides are TGTGCCAGCTCACCTTCTACTGGGGGCATTCAGTACTTC. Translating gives CASSPSTGGIQYF.